These 8 T cell receptor beta chains came from one sample sequenced in a study of blood T cell repertoires in COVID-19. Clones were sequenced by immunoSEQ multiplex PCR, and TCRdb holds only the in-frame ones, with some missing. The table lists over 150,000 clones, 87% of them singletons, with roughly 7% in the top ten. The sequenced sample was PBMCs or T cells enriched from blood (not recorded which). The receptors come from a woman in her forties or fifties who had recovered from COVID-19.

CDR3 bases: TGTGCCAGCAGTTTGTCAGGGAATGGCTACGAGCAGTACTTC. Residues: CASSLSGNGYEQYF. The gene calls are TRBV27 and TRBJ2-7, with D perhaps matching TRBD1 (5 bases). Germline CDR1 and CDR2: MNHEY and SMNVEV (reference sequence). This CDR3 has 14 residues. Trimming took 3 bases from V and 3 from J, leaving 12 bases between them.

This clone was seen only a few times. This rearrangement joins TRBV9 to TRBJ2-3; TRBD2 might be the D (5 bases). V was pared by 5 bases and J by 3 bases, with 10 bases between. Germline V gene data show CDR1 as SGDLS and CDR2 as YYNGEE. CDR3 length: 13 amino acids. The CDR3 loop is CASSAGRTDTQYF. The CDR3 coding sequence is TGTGCCAGCAGTGCTGGGAGAACAGATACGCAGTATTTT.

The V call is TRBV28, the J call TRBJ1-2; D remains ambiguous. Germline CDR1 and CDR2: MDHEN and SYDVKM. CDR3 length: 13 residues. The ends were cut back, 6 bases at V and 8 bases at J, with 16 bases in the middle. CDR3 coding DNA: TGTGCCAGCAGCCTCTCTTATGTCGGGGGCTACACCTTC. This encodes CASSLSYVGGYTF.

The chain employs TRBV4-3 and TRBJ2-2, with D possibly matching TRBD2 (5 bases). The V end lost 0 bases, the J end lost 2 bases, and 7 bases lay between the germline ends. The CDR3 covers 15 residues. In germline, CDR1 is LGHNA, CDR2 YSLEER. As DNA, the CDR3 is TGCGCCAGCAGCCAAGAAGCGGTAAACACCGGGGAGCTGTTTTTT. Translating it yields CASSQEAVNTGELFF.

The V call is TRBV2, the J call TRBJ1-4; no reliable D call. CDR1 and CDR2 (germline): SNHLY, FYNNEI. V was clipped by 6 bases and J by 3 bases, with 11 bases between them. The CDR3 loop spans 14 amino acids. CDR3 DNA: TGTGCCAGCAGCTTAGTACTCCCTAATGAAAAACTGTTTTTT. Translating it yields CASSLVLPNEKLFF.

In nucleotides, the CDR3 is TGTGCCAGTTCCATCAGGGTGGACTATGGCTACACCTTC. As protein: CASSIRVDYGYTF. The rearrangement uses TRBV19 and TRBJ1-2; maybe TRBD1 (5 bases). V was shortened by 8 bases and J by 3 bases, with 13 bases between the two germline ends. Germline loops: CDR1 LNHDA, CDR2 SQIVND (reference sequence). This CDR3 comprises 13 residues.

The chain joins TRBV5-6 to TRBJ2-3, with D perhaps TRBD2 (5 bases). The CDR3 spans 17 residues. The V end lost 2 bases, the J end lost 3 bases, and 19 bases lay between the germline ends. Germline values: CDR1 SGHDT, CDR2 YYEEEE. The CDR3 protein is CASSLLSRGPVTDTQYF. The CDR3 region has the DNA TGTGCCAGCAGCTTACTCTCGAGAGGGCCGGTAACAGATACGCAGTATTTT.

V gene TRBV4-2 combines with J gene TRBJ2-7, with 8 nucleotides matching TRBD2. CDR3 length equals 15 residues. From germline, CDR1 is LGHNA and CDR2 YNFKEQ. V shed 2 bases and J 0 bases; nucleotides not matched to a gene: 3. The CDR3 spells CASSQNLAGSYEQYF. The CDR3 DNA sequence: TGTGCCAGCAGCCAAAACCTAGCGGGCTCCTACGAGCAGTACTTC.